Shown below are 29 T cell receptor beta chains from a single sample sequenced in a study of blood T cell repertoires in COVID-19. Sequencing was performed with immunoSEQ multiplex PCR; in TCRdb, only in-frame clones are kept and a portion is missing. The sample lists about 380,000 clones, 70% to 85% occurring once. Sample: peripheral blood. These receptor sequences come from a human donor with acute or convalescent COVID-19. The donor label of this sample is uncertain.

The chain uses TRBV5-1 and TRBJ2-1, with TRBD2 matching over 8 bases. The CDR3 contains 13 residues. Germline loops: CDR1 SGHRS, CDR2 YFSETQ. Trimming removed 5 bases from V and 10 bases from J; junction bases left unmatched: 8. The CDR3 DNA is TGCGCCAGCAGATTTACTAGCGGCTTAGAGCAGTTCTTC. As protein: CASRFTSGLEQFF.

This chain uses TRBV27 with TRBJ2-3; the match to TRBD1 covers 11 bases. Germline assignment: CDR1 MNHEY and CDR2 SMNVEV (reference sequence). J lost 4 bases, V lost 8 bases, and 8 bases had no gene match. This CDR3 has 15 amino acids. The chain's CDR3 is CASGSGTGGADTQYF. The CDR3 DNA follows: TGTGCCAGCGGATCCGGGACAGGGGGTGCAGATACGCAGTATTTT.

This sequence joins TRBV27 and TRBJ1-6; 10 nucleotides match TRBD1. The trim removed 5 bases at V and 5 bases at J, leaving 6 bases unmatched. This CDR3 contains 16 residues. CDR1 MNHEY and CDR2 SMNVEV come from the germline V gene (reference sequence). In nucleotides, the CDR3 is TGTGCCAGCAGTCCCCGACAGGGGGCGAATAATTCACCCCTCCACTTT. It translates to CASSPRQGANNSPLHF.

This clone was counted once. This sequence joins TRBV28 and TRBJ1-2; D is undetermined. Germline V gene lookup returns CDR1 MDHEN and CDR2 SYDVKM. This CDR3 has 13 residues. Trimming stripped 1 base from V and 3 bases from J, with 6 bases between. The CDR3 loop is CASSLSGYYGYTF. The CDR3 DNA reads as TGTGCCAGCAGTTTATCAGGTTACTATGGCTACACCTTC.

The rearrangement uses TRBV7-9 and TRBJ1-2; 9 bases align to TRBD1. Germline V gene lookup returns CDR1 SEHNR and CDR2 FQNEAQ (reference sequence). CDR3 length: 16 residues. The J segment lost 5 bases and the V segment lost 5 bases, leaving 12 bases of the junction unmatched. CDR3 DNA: TGTGCCAGCAGCACTGGGACAGGGTTTGTGTTGTATGGCTACACCTTC. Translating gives CASSTGTGFVLYGYTF.

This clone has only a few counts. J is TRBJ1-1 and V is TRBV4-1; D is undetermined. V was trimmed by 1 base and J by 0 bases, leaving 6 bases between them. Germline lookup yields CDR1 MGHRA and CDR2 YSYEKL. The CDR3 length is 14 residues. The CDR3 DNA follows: TGCGCCAGCAGCCAAGTTAGTCTGAACACTGAAGCTTTCTTT. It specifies CASSQVSLNTEAFF.

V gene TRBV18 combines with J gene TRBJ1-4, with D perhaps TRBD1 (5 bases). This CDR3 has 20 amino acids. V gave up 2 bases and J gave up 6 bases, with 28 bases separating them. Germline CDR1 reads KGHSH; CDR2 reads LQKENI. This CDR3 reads CASSPLIPRETDTSYEKLFF. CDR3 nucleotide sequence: TGTGCCAGCTCACCATTAATTCCTCGGGAGACGGACACGTCTTATGAAAAACTGTTTTTT.

CDR3 coding DNA: TGCGCCAGCAGCCAAGGGACTAGCGGGAGGGAGGCCCAGTACTTC. Amino acid sequence: CASSQGTSGREAQYF. V is TRBV4-1 and J is TRBJ2-5; TRBD2 aligns across 15 bases. V lost 1 base and J lost 9; bases outside the gene matches: 3. Germline V gene data show CDR1 as MGHRA and CDR2 as YSYEKL. The CDR3 is 15 residues long.

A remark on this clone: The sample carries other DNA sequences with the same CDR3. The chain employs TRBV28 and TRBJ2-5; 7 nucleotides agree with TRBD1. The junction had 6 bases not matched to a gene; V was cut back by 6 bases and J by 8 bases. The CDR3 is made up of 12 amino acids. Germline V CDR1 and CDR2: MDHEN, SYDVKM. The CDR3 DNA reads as TGTGCCAGCAGCACAGGACAGGTAACCCAGTACTTC. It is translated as CASSTGQVTQYF.

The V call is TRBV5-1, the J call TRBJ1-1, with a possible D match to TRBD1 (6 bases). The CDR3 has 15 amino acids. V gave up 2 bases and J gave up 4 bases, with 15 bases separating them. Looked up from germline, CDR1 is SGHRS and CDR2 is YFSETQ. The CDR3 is CASSLIRGAGTEAFF. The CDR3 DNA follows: TGCGCCAGCAGCTTAATCAGGGGCGCCGGCACTGAAGCTTTCTTT.

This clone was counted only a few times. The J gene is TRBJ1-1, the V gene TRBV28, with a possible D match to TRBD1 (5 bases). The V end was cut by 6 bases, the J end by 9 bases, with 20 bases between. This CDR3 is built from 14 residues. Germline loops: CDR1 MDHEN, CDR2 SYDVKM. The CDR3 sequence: CASRTQLGGTKAFF. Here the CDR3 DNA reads TGTGCCAGCAGAACACAATTGGGGGGAACCAAAGCTTTCTTT.

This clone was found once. DNA of the CDR3: TGCGCCAGCAGCTTGGGCTCCCGGGATAATTCACCCCTCCACTTT. Residues: CASSLGSRDNSPLHF. The V call is TRBV5-1, the J call TRBJ1-6, with D unclear. V was cut by 0 bases and J by 5 bases, with 9 bases left in between. CDR1 and CDR2 (germline): SGHRS, YFSETQ. The CDR3 contains 15 residues. The complete variable domain, with remaining parts taken from reference TRBV5-1 and TRBJ1-6, reads KAGVTQTPRYLIKTRGQQVTLSCSPISGHRSVSWYQQTPGQGLQFLFEYFSETQRNKGNFPGRFSGRQFSNSRSEMNVSTLELGDSALYLCASSLGSRDNSPLHFGNGTRLTVT.

CDR3 coding DNA: TGCGCCAGCAGTGAGTCTATGACAGGGTACTTCTTT. Its protein product is CASSESMTGYFF. This chain connects TRBV10-1 to TRBJ1-1; 7 positions agree with TRBD1. The CDR3 runs 12 residues. V lost 0 bases, J lost 14 bases, and 6 bases stayed unmatched. Germline CDR1 is WNHNN and CDR2 is SYGVQD (reference sequence).

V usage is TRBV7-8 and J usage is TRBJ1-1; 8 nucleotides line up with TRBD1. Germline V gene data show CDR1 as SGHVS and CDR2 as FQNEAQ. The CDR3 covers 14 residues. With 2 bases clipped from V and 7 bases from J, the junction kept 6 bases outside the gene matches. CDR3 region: CASSLQGAHLEAFF. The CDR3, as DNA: TGTGCCAGCAGCTTACAGGGGGCCCACCTTGAAGCTTTCTTT.

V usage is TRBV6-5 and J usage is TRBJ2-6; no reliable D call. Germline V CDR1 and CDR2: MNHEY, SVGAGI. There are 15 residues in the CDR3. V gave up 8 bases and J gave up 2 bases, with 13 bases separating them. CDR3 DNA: TGTGCCAGCTCATTTAGTCCGGCTGGGGCCAACGTCCTGACTTTC. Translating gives CASSFSPAGANVLTF.

DNA of the CDR3: TGTGCCAGCAGCTCCCGGGAGGGGAAGCAGTTCTTC. Residues: CASSSREGKQFF. The chain recombines TRBV7-9 with TRBJ2-1; 8 bases fit TRBD2. Trimming took 4 bases from V and 11 from J; bases not matched to a gene: 4. This CDR3 region has 12 residues. Germline CDR1 reads SEHNR; CDR2 reads FQNEAQ (reference sequence).

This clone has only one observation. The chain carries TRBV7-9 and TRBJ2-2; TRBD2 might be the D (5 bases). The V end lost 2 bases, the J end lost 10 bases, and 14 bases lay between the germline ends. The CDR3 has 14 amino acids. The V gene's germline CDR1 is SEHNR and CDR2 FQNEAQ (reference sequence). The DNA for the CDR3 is TGTGCCAGCAGCTTACTCACTCGGGATTTGGAGCTGTTTTTT. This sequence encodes CASSLLTRDLELFF.

The CDR3 is CASSPVLREQYF. CDR3 in DNA: TGTGCCAGCAGTCCGGTTCTACGCGAGCAGTACTTC. The gene calls are TRBV28 and TRBJ2-7; D gene ambiguous. This CDR3 contains 12 residues. Germline-derived CDR1 and CDR2 are MDHEN and SYDVKM. Deletions cut 5 bases from V and 6 bases from J, with 11 bases between.

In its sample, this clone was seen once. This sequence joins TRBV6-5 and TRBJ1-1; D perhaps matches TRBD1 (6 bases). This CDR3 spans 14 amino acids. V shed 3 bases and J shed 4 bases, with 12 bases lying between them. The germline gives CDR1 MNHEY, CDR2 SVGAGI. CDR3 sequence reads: CASSYPGVSTEAFF. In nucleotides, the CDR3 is TGTGCCAGCAGTTATCCAGGGGTTAGCACTGAAGCTTTCTTT.

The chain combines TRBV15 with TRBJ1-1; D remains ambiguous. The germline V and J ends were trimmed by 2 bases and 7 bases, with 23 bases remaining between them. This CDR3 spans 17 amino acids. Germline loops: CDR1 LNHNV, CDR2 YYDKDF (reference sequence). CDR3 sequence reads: CATSRNLRSSSGFEAFF. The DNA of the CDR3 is TGTGCCACCAGCAGAAATCTCAGATCCAGCTCGGGGTTTGAAGCTTTCTTT.

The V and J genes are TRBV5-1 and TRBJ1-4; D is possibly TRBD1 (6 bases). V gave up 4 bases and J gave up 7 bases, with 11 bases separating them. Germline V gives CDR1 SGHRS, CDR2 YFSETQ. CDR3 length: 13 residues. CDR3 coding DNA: TGCGCCAGCAGCAAACAGGGAGCTGAAAAACTGTTTTTT. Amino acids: CASSKQGAEKLFF.

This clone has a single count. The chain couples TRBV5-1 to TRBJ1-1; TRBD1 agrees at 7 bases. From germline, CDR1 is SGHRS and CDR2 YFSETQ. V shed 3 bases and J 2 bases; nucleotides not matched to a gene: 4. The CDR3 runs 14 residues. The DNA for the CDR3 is TGCGCCAGCAGCTGGGGACAGCTTAACACTGAAGCTTTCTTT. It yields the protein CASSWGQLNTEAFF. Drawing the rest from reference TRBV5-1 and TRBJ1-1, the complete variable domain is KAGVTQTPRYLIKTRGQQVTLSCSPISGHRSVSWYQQTPGQGLQFLFEYFSETQRNKGNFPGRFSGRQFSNSRSEMNVSTLELGDSALYLCASSWGQLNTEAFFGQGTRLTVV.

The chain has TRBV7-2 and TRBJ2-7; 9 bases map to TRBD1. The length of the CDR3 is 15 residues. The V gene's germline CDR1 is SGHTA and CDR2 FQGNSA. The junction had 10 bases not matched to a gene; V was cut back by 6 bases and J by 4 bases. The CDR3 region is CASSTNPGQGYEQYF. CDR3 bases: TGTGCCAGCAGTACCAACCCGGGACAGGGATACGAGCAGTACTTC.

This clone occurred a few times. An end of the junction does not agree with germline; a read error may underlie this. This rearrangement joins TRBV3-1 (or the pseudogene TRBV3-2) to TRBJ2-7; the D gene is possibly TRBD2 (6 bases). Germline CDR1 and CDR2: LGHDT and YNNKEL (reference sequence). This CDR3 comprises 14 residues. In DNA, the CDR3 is TGTGCCAGCAGTCAAGAGCCGACGGGAGTTGAGCAGTACTTC. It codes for CASSQEPTGVEQYF.

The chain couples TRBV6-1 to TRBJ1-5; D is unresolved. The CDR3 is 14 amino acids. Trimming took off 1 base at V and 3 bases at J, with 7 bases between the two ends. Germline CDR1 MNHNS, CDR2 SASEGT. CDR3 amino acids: CASSEGRPNQPQHF. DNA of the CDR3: TGTGCCAGCAGTGAAGGGAGGCCCAATCAGCCCCAGCATTTT.

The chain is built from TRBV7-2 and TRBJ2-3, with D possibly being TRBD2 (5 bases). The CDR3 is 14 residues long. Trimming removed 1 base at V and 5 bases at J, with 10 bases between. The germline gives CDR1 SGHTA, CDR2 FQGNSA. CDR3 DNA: TGTGCCAGCAGCTTAGTGCTCCGGGGAGATACGCAGTATTTT. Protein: CASSLVLRGDTQYF.

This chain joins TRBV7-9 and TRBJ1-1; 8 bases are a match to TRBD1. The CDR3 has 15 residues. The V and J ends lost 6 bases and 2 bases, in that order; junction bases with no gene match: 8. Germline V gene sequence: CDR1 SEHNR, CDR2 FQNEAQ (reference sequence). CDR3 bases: TGTGCCAGCAGGCTGCGACAGGGGTACAACACTGAAGCTTTCTTT. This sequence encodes CASRLRQGYNTEAFF.

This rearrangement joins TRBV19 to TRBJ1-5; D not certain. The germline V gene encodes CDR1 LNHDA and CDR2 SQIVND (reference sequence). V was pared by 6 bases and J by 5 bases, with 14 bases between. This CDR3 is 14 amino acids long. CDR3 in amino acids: CASSSPTLYQPQHF. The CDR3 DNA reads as TGTGCCAGTAGCTCTCCGACACTCTATCAGCCCCAGCATTTT.

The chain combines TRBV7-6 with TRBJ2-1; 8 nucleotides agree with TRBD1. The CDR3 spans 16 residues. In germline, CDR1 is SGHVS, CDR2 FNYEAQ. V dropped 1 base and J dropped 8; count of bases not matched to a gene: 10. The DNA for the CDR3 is TGTGCCAGCAGCTTAGTGGGCAGGGGGCATGGGGATGAGCAGTTCTTC. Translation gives CASSLVGRGHGDEQFF.